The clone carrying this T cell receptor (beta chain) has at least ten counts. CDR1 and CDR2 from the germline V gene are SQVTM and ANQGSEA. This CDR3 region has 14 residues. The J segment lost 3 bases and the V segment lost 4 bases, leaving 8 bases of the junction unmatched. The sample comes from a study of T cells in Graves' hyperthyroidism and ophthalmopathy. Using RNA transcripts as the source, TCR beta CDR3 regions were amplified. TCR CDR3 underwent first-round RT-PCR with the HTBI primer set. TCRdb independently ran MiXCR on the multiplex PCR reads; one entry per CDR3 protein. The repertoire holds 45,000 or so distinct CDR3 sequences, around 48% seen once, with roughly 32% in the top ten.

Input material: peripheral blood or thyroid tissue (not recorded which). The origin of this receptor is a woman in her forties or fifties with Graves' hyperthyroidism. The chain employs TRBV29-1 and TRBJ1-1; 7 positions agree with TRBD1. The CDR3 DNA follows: TGCAGCGTTGCCCAGGGGGAAGGGGACACTGAAGCTTTCTTT. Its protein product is CSVAQGEGDTEAFF.